These T cell receptor beta chains were read from a single sample in a study of CD8+ T cells in alopecia areata. This table comes from immunoSEQ multiplex PCR, and its TCRdb copy is limited to in-frame clones, with some not included. The sample contains a few hundred thousand clones, approximately 65% of which appear only once. The material sequenced was CD4+ T cells sorted from blood, taken at approximately week 45, from a patient treated with tofacitinib. These receptors all come from a human donor with alopecia areata. CDR3s include the opening cysteine and the closing phenylalanine or tryptophan. Each record gives: CDR3 length, D gene, clone size, V gene, J gene, CDR3 protein, CDR3 DNA. The D gene is left open where the match is weak. Clone size is given for some rows only: seen once, a few or many times, or a class if the clone is expanded.

len: 15; d_gene: TRBD1; abundance: few; v_gene: TRBV29-1; j_gene: TRBJ2-5; CDR3aa: CSVAYPGQGLETQYF; CDR3nt: TGCAGCGTTGCCTACCCGGGACAGGGGTTGGAGACCCAGTACTTC
len: 14; d_gene: NA; abundance: NA; v_gene: TRBV5-1; j_gene: TRBJ2-5; CDR3aa: CASSLRGIQETQYF; CDR3nt: TGCGCCAGCAGCTTGAGGGGGATCCAAGAGACCCAGTACTTC
len: 13; d_gene: NA; abundance: NA; v_gene: TRBV30; j_gene: TRBJ1-6; CDR3aa: CAWDPGKNSPLHF; CDR3nt: TGTGCCTGGGACCCGGGCAAGAATTCACCCCTCCACTTT
len: 19; d_gene: TRBD1; abundance: NA; v_gene: TRBV11-3; j_gene: TRBJ2-7; CDR3aa: CASSLGEIKGDRHSYEQYF; CDR3nt: TGTGCCAGCAGCTTAGGGGAAATTAAGGGGGACAGGCACTCCTACGAGCAGTACTTC
len: 12; d_gene: NA; abundance: NA; v_gene: TRBV30; j_gene: TRBJ2-1; CDR3aa: CAWDKQGGEQFF; CDR3nt: TGTGCCTGGGATAAACAGGGCGGTGAGCAGTTCTTC
len: 16; d_gene: TRBD1; abundance: NA; v_gene: TRBV18; j_gene: TRBJ1-1; CDR3aa: CASSPPGQGSGTEAFF; CDR3nt: TGTGCCAGCTCACCTCCGGGACAGGGAAGCGGCACTGAAGCTTTCTTT
len: 12; d_gene: TRBD1; abundance: NA; v_gene: TRBV18; j_gene: TRBJ2-1; CDR3aa: CASSQTGDEQFF; CDR3nt: TGTGCCAGCTCTCAGACAGGGGATGAGCAGTTCTTC
len: 15; d_gene: NA; abundance: NA; v_gene: TRBV4-3; j_gene: TRBJ1-1; CDR3aa: CASSQERGRITEAFF; CDR3nt: TGCGCCAGCAGCCAAGAGAGAGGAAGGATCACTGAAGCTTTCTTT
len: 14; d_gene: NA; abundance: NA; v_gene: TRBV12-5; j_gene: TRBJ2-3; CDR3aa: CASGLSRLTDTQYF; CDR3nt: TGTGCTAGTGGTTTGAGTCGCCTAACAGATACGCAGTATTTT
len: 13; d_gene: NA; abundance: NA; v_gene: TRBV30; j_gene: TRBJ1-2; CDR3aa: CAWRAGGDYGYTF; CDR3nt: TGTGCCTGGAGGGCGGGGGGAGACTATGGCTACACCTTC
len: 12; d_gene: NA; abundance: NA; v_gene: TRBV30; j_gene: TRBJ1-5; CDR3aa: CAWSVSNQPQHF; CDR3nt: TGTGCCTGGAGTGTCAGCAATCAGCCCCAGCATTTT
len: 12; d_gene: NA; abundance: NA; v_gene: TRBV30; j_gene: TRBJ1-2; CDR3aa: CAWNRGSDGYTF; CDR3nt: TGTGCCTGGAATAGGGGTAGTGATGGCTACACCTTC
len: 14; d_gene: NA; abundance: NA; v_gene: TRBV5-1; j_gene: TRBJ2-7; CDR3aa: CASTTMDARREQYF; CDR3nt: TGCGCCAGCACCACCATGGACGCCAGGAGGGAGCAGTACTTC
len: 15; d_gene: NA; abundance: many; v_gene: TRBV4-1; j_gene: TRBJ1-1; CDR3aa: CASSLGHTMNTEAFF; CDR3nt: TGCGCCAGCAGCCTCGGACATACCATGAACACTGAAGCTTTCTTT
len: 13; d_gene: NA; abundance: few; v_gene: TRBV14; j_gene: TRBJ2-5; CDR3aa: CASSQGHSETQYF; CDR3nt: TGTGCCAGCAGCCAAGGACATTCGGAGACCCAGTACTTC
len: 17; d_gene: TRBD2; abundance: NA; v_gene: TRBV7-2; j_gene: TRBJ2-1; CDR3aa: CASSFERGGPMPNEQFF; CDR3nt: TGTGCCAGCAGCTTTGAGCGGGGGGGACCCATGCCGAATGAGCAGTTCTTC
len: 13; d_gene: NA; abundance: few; v_gene: TRBV6-5; j_gene: TRBJ1-5; CDR3aa: CASGRGFNQPQHF; CDR3nt: TGTGCCAGCGGGAGGGGATTCAATCAGCCCCAGCATTTT
len: 14; d_gene: TRBD1; abundance: few; v_gene: TRBV28; j_gene: TRBJ1-1; CDR3aa: CASSSSGQGLEAFF; CDR3nt: TGTGCCAGCAGTTCCTCGGGACAGGGCCTTGAAGCTTTCTTT
len: 16; d_gene: TRBD2; abundance: NA; v_gene: TRBV2; j_gene: TRBJ2-3; CDR3aa: CASSARTSGVTDTQYF; CDR3nt: TGTGCCAGCAGTGCCCGGACTAGCGGGGTCACAGATACGCAGTATTTT
len: 12; d_gene: NA; abundance: NA; v_gene: TRBV7-8; j_gene: TRBJ1-1; CDR3aa: CASSLGQGRAFF; CDR3nt: TGTGCCAGCAGCTTAGGGCAGGGTAGGGCTTTCTTT
len: 13; d_gene: NA; abundance: NA; v_gene: TRBV7-2; j_gene: TRBJ1-6; CDR3aa: CASRDRTNSPLHF; CDR3nt: TGTGCCAGCAGGGACAGAACTAATTCACCCCTCCACTTT
len: 15; d_gene: TRBD1; abundance: few; v_gene: TRBV23-1; j_gene: TRBJ1-2; CDR3aa: CASSQGTGAHYGYTF; CDR3nt: TGCGCCAGCAGTCAAGGAACAGGGGCGCACTATGGCTACACCTTC
len: 14; d_gene: NA; abundance: few; v_gene: TRBV21-1; j_gene: TRBJ1-4; CDR3aa: CAGFFRGQDEKLFF; CDR3nt: TGTGCCGGATTTTTCAGGGGGCAGGATGAAAAACTGTTTTTT
len: 13; d_gene: TRBD1; abundance: NA; v_gene: TRBV28; j_gene: TRBJ1-2; CDR3aa: CASREQGARGYTF; CDR3nt: TGTGCCAGCAGAGAACAGGGGGCGAGGGGCTACACCTTC
len: 13; d_gene: NA; abundance: few; v_gene: TRBV29-1; j_gene: TRBJ1-2; CDR3aa: CSVEQYANYGYTF; CDR3nt: TGCAGCGTTGAGCAATACGCAAACTATGGCTACACCTTC
len: 16; d_gene: TRBD1; abundance: NA; v_gene: TRBV29-1; j_gene: TRBJ2-2; CDR3aa: CSVKYRDRVNTGELFF; CDR3nt: TGCAGCGTGAAATACCGGGACAGAGTAAACACCGGGGAGCTGTTTTTT
len: 12; d_gene: NA; abundance: NA; v_gene: TRBV25-1; j_gene: TRBJ1-2; CDR3aa: CASSERVGGYTF; CDR3nt: TGTGCCAGCAGTGAACGGGTGGGCGGCTACACCTTC
len: 15; d_gene: NA; abundance: NA; v_gene: TRBV7-2; j_gene: TRBJ2-3; CDR3aa: CASSPGGVGTDTQYF; CDR3nt: TGTGCCAGCAGCCCCGGGGGAGTGGGAACAGATACGCAGTATTTT
len: 15; d_gene: NA; abundance: once; v_gene: TRBV5-1; j_gene: TRBJ2-2; CDR3aa: CASSGTGKNTGELFF; CDR3nt: TGCGCCAGCAGCGGCACCGGGAAGAACACCGGGGAGCTGTTTTTT
len: 11; d_gene: NA; abundance: NA; v_gene: TRBV30; j_gene: TRBJ1-2; CDR3aa: CAWSVTNTPAF; CDR3nt: TGTGCCTGGAGTGTAACCAACACCCCCGCTTTC
len: 14; d_gene: NA; abundance: NA; v_gene: TRBV30; j_gene: TRBJ2-7; CDR3aa: CAWGTPPGYYEQYF; CDR3nt: TGTGCCTGGGGAACCCCCCCAGGATACTACGAGCAGTACTTC
len: 15; d_gene: TRBD1; abundance: few; v_gene: TRBV7-2; j_gene: TRBJ2-7; CDR3aa: CASSSPDRSSHEQYF; CDR3nt: TGTGCCAGCAGCTCCCCGGACAGGAGCTCCCACGAGCAGTACTTC
len: 14; d_gene: NA; abundance: once; v_gene: TRBV18; j_gene: TRBJ1-6; CDR3aa: CASSPRQGLSPLHF; CDR3nt: TGTGCCAGCTCACCAAGGCAGGGTCTGTCACCCCTCCACTTT
len: 13; d_gene: NA; abundance: few; v_gene: TRBV11-1; j_gene: TRBJ2-1; CDR3aa: CASSSPPGLEQFF; CDR3nt: TGTGCCAGCAGCTCTCCCCCGGGTCTAGAGCAGTTCTTC
len: 11; d_gene: NA; abundance: NA; v_gene: TRBV30; j_gene: TRBJ2-3; CDR3aa: CAWRRDGTQYF; CDR3nt: TGTGCCTGGAGACGAGACGGTACGCAGTATTTT
len: 13; d_gene: NA; abundance: few; v_gene: TRBV29-1; j_gene: TRBJ2-5; CDR3aa: CSVLVSRGETQYF; CDR3nt: TGCAGCGTTCTCGTCTCTAGGGGAGAGACCCAGTACTTC
len: 15; d_gene: NA; abundance: NA; v_gene: TRBV7-6; j_gene: TRBJ2-1; CDR3aa: CASSVGLQTYNEQFF; CDR3nt: TGTGCCAGCAGCGTAGGACTCCAAACCTACAATGAGCAGTTCTTC
len: 14; d_gene: NA; abundance: NA; v_gene: TRBV4-1; j_gene: TRBJ1-1; CDR3aa: CASRNSPSNTEAFF; CDR3nt: TGCGCCAGCAGAAACAGCCCCTCGAACACTGAAGCTTTCTTT
len: 13; d_gene: TRBD1; abundance: NA; v_gene: TRBV6-1; j_gene: TRBJ2-7; CDR3aa: CASNRDRTYEQYF; CDR3nt: TGTGCCAGTAACCGGGACAGGACCTACGAGCAGTACTTC
len: 13; d_gene: NA; abundance: NA; v_gene: TRBV30; j_gene: TRBJ2-1; CDR3aa: CAWREDLYNEQFF; CDR3nt: TGTGCCTGGAGGGAGGACCTCTACAATGAGCAGTTCTTC
len: 13; d_gene: NA; abundance: NA; v_gene: TRBV29-1; j_gene: TRBJ1-1; CDR3aa: CSVVLLITFKAFF; CDR3nt: TGCAGCGTTGTTTTACTGATCACTTTCAAAGCTTTCTTT
len: 16; d_gene: TRBD1; abundance: NA; v_gene: TRBV7-7; j_gene: TRBJ1-4; CDR3aa: CASSLGTGGSGEKLFF; CDR3nt: TGTGCCAGCAGCTTAGGAACAGGGGGCTCGGGGGAAAAACTGTTTTTT
len: 15; d_gene: NA; abundance: NA; v_gene: TRBV5-6; j_gene: TRBJ2-5; CDR3aa: CASSVTGTLSETQYF; CDR3nt: TGTGCCAGCAGCGTCACCGGGACACTTTCAGAGACCCAGTACTTC
len: 14; d_gene: NA; abundance: NA; v_gene: TRBV14; j_gene: TRBJ1-2; CDR3aa: CASSPAGRPYGYTF; CDR3nt: TGTGCCAGCAGCCCAGCGGGGAGACCCTATGGCTACACCTTC
len: 11; d_gene: TRBD2; abundance: NA; v_gene: TRBV29-1; j_gene: TRBJ2-7; CDR3aa: CSAAGAYEQYF; CDR3nt: TGCAGCGCCGCGGGGGCCTACGAGCAGTACTTC
len: 11; d_gene: NA; abundance: NA; v_gene: TRBV7-2; j_gene: TRBJ1-2; CDR3aa: CASSPDTTYTF; CDR3nt: TGTGCCAGCAGCCCTGACACCACATACACCTTC
len: 15; d_gene: NA; abundance: NA; v_gene: TRBV4-3; j_gene: TRBJ2-7; CDR3aa: CASSQERSYSYEQYF; CDR3nt: TGCGCCAGCAGCCAAGAGCGTAGTTACTCCTACGAGCAGTACTTC
len: 12; d_gene: TRBD1; abundance: NA; v_gene: TRBV25-1; j_gene: TRBJ1-1; CDR3aa: CASSGDRTEAFF; CDR3nt: TGTGCCAGCAGCGGGGACAGGACTGAAGCTTTCTTT
len: 11; d_gene: NA; abundance: NA; v_gene: TRBV25-1; j_gene: TRBJ2-7; CDR3aa: CASSRAREQYF; CDR3nt: TGTGCCAGCAGCAGAGCGCGGGAGCAGTACTTC
len: 13; d_gene: NA; abundance: NA; v_gene: TRBV19; j_gene: TRBJ1-2; CDR3aa: CASSIQQGQGYTF; CDR3nt: TGTGCCAGTAGTATCCAACAGGGTCAAGGCTACACCTTC
len: 14; d_gene: NA; abundance: NA; v_gene: TRBV30; j_gene: TRBJ2-5; CDR3aa: CAWSAGLLAGTQYF; CDR3nt: TGTGCCTGGAGTGCAGGACTCCTTGCGGGGACCCAGTACTTC
len: 13; d_gene: NA; abundance: NA; v_gene: TRBV27; j_gene: TRBJ1-2; CDR3aa: CASSFGGRYGYTF; CDR3nt: TGTGCCAGCAGTTTCGGCGGACGCTATGGCTACACCTTC
len: 14; d_gene: NA; abundance: NA; v_gene: TRBV5-6; j_gene: TRBJ1-1; CDR3aa: CASSLAQGATEAFF; CDR3nt: TGTGCCAGCAGCTTGGCTCAAGGGGCTACTGAAGCTTTCTTT